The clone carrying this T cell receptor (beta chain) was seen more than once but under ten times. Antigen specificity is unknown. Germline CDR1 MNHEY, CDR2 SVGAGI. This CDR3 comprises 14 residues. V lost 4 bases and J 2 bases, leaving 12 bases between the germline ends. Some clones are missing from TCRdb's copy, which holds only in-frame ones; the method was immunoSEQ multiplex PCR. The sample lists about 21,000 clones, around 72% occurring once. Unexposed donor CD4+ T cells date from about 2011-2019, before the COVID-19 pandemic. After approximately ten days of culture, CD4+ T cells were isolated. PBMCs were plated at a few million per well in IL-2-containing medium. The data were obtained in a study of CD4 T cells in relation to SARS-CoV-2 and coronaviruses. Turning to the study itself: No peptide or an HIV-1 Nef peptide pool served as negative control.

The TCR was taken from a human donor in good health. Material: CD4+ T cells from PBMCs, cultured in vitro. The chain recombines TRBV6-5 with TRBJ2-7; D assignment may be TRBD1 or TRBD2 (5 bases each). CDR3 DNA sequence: TGTGCCAGCAGTTTCCGGGACGGAGCCTACGAGCAGTACTTC. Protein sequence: CASSFRDGAYEQYF.